One and the same sample provided the 5 T cell receptor beta chains below, sequenced in a study of blood T cells in healthy people across ages. A J-beta primer mix and a sample-barcoded 5' primer were used in a second PCR of about 7 to 12 cycles. TCRdb used MiXCR to reprocess the 5' RACE reads, holding one entry per CDR3 protein. The table records just under 550,000 distinct CDR3 sequences, less than 25% of them present only once. Another study also made use of these data, one on T cells of mothers and their children.

The material sequenced was blood. These receptors came from a boy younger than 18 in good health.

This chain connects TRBV7-2 to TRBJ2-5; 9 bases match TRBD2. The end of the DNA aligns better with TRBJ2-7, so the J call may be wrong. This CDR3 is built from 15 residues. Germline V gene data show CDR1 as SGHTA and CDR2 as FQGNSA. CDR3 amino acids: CASSLVAGGPREQYF. The CDR3 DNA reads TGTGCCAGCAGCTTAGTTGCGGGAGGGCCTCGCGAGCAGTACTTC.

This clonotype was seen a handful of times. The V gene is TRBV20-1, the J gene TRBJ2-7; 10 nucleotides agree with TRBD1. This CDR3 has 13 amino acids. Germline lookup yields CDR1 DFQATT and CDR2 SNEGSKA (reference sequence). The J segment lost 5 bases and the V segment lost 6 bases, leaving 7 bases of the junction unmatched. CDR3 in DNA: TGCAGTGCCATAAGGGACAGGGGCGACGAGCAGTACTTC. Protein: CSAIRDRGDEQYF.

This chain connects TRBV27 to TRBJ2-7; no firm D call. The CDR3 contains 12 residues. CDR1 and CDR2 from the germline V gene are MNHEY and SMNVEV (reference sequence). Trimming removed 9 bases from V and 3 bases from J, with 12 bases in between. The CDR3 DNA follows: TGTGCCAGTACAGTATACTACTACGAGCAGTACTTC. This codes for CASTVYYYEQYF.

This clonotype was counted between two and nine times. The V gene is TRBV5-6, the J gene TRBJ2-1; D perhaps matches TRBD2 (5 bases). Deletions cut 1 base from V and 0 bases from J, with 11 bases between. The germline CDR1 and CDR2 sequences are SGHDT and YYEEEE. The CDR3 consists of 16 residues. The CDR3 sequence: CASSLPYGSSYNEQFF. The CDR3 DNA sequence: TGTGCCAGCAGCTTGCCGTATGGGAGCTCCTACAATGAGCAGTTCTTC.

This clonotype has more than one count but fewer than ten. This rearrangement joins TRBV18 to TRBJ2-7; D unclear. Trimming shortened V by 5 bases and J by 1 base, and 9 bases separated the two germline ends. CDR1 is KGHSH, CDR2 LQKENI, per germline. The CDR3 contains 13 residues. The CDR3 coding sequence is TGTGCCAGCTCAAGAGGTGATTCCTACGAGCAGTACTTC. Translated, it gives CASSRGDSYEQYF.